These T cell receptor beta chains were read from a single sample in a study of cytomegalovirus exposure and HLA in healthy donors. Assay used: immunoSEQ multiplex PCR; TCRdb lists only in-frame clones, some missing. The repertoire holds some 62,000 clones, around 87% seen once, with 1.4% to 1.5% in the top ten. Material: PBMCs. Every receptor here comes from a man between 18 and 29 years old in good health and CMV-seronegative. Both conserved end residues are part of each CDR3. The D gene is left open where the match is weak. Clone size is given for some rows only: seen once, a few or many times, or a class if the clone is expanded.

abundance | d_gene | j_gene | v_gene | CDR3nt | CDR3aa
. | TRBD1 | TRBJ2-7 | TRBV10-1 | TGCGCCAGCAGTTTGGGACAGGGGTTCTACGAGCAGTACTTC | CASSLGQGFYEQYF
. | TRBD1 | TRBJ2-1 | TRBV19 | TGTGCCAGTAGTACGACAGGGGGATCCTACAATGAGCAGTTCTTC | CASSTTGGSYNEQFF
once | . | TRBJ2-7 | TRBV6-1 | TGTGCCAGCAGTGAACGAGAAGGGGCTCTCTACGAGCAGTACTTC | CASSEREGALYEQYF
. | TRBD1 | TRBJ1-5 | TRBV5-1 | TGCGCCAGCAGCCCGGGGACAGGGGTTCAGCCCCAGCATTTT | CASSPGTGVQPQHF
. | . | TRBJ2-5 | TRBV10-3 | TGTGCCATCAGAGGAGTGAGCCAAGAGACCCAGTACTTC | CAIRGVSQETQYF
. | . | TRBJ2-5 | TRBV4-2 | TGTGCCAGCAGCCAAGAAGGGAGTGGGGGGAACCAAGAGACCCAGTACTTC | CASSQEGSGGNQETQYF
. | . | TRBJ1-4 | TRBV5-4 | TGTGCCAGCAGCTTCGGGGAAAAACTGTTTTTT | CASSFGEKLFF
. | . | TRBJ1-4 | TRBV6-1 | TGTGCCAGCAGTGGAACAGGGTCGATTGAAAAACTGTTTTTT | CASSGTGSIEKLFF
. | . | TRBJ2-2 | TRBV19 | TGTGCCAGTAAGGTCCCCGCGGGAACCGGGGAGCTGTTTTTT | CASKVPAGTGELFF
. | . | TRBJ2-7 | TRBV19 | TGTGCCAGTAGTATCGGCTACGAGCAGTACTTC | CASSIGYEQYF
. | TRBD1 | TRBJ2-3 | TRBV5-4 | TGTGCCAGCAGTGGACAGGGACACACAGATACGCAGTATTTT | CASSGQGHTDTQYF
. | . | TRBJ1-2 | TRBV6-1 | TGTGCCATCTCATCCGGCGGGAACTATGGCTACACCTTC | CAISSGGNYGYTF
. | TRBD1 | TRBJ2-1 | TRBV7-9 | TGTGCCAGCAGCTTCGACGGACAGGGGGGCAATGAGCAGTTCTTC | CASSFDGQGGNEQFF
. | TRBD1 | TRBJ2-7 | TRBV27 | TGTGCCAGCAGTTGGACAGGGATCCTCCTCGAGCAGTACTTC | CASSWTGILLEQYF
. | TRBD2 | TRBJ2-5 | TRBV4-1 | TGCGCCAGCAGCCCCCGACTAGCGGGGGACAAAGAGACCCAGTACTTC | CASSPRLAGDKETQYF
. | TRBD1 | TRBJ1-2 | TRBV6-5 | TGTGCCAGCAGTCGGACAGGGAACTATGGCTACACCTTC | CASSRTGNYGYTF
. | . | TRBJ1-1 | TRBV7-8 | TGTGCCAGCAGCCGACAGTCGCGACTTGAAGCTTTCTTT | CASSRQSRLEAFF
. | . | TRBJ1-1 | TRBV11-3 | TGTGCCAGCAGCTTTATAAGGGGGGAAGCTTTCTTT | CASSFIRGEAFF
. | . | TRBJ2-7 | TRBV7-3 | TGTGCCAGCAGCGCAGACAGACTAGGCGAGCAGTACTTC | CASSADRLGEQYF
. | TRBD2 | TRBJ2-5 | TRBV2 | TGTGCCAGCAGGGGACTAGCGGGGGTTGGCGGGGAGACCCAGTACTTC | CASRGLAGVGGETQYF
. | TRBD1 | TRBJ2-7 | TRBV4-1 | TGCGCCAGCAGCCAAGACAGGGGGATCTCCTACGAGCAGTACTTC | CASSQDRGISYEQYF
. | TRBD1 | TRBJ2-7 | TRBV4-1 | TGCGCCAGCAGCCACCTCGGGACAGGGGGCAACGAGCAGTACTTC | CASSHLGTGGNEQYF
. | . | TRBJ1-1 | TRBV28 | TGTGCCAGCTCTGGGGAGGGGGTAGCGTCTGAAGCTTTCTTT | CASSGEGVASEAFF
. | . | TRBJ2-7 | TRBV19 | TGTGCCAGTAGTATTCTGGCTAGCGAGGTTCGCGAGCAGTACTTC | CASSILASEVREQYF
once | . | TRBJ2-7 | TRBV10-3 | TGTGCCATCAGTGATGATACAGAATACGAGCAGTACTTC | CAISDDTEYEQYF
. | . | TRBJ2-1 | TRBV4-1 | TGCGCCAGCAGCCAACTCCTGAGGGGACTTAACAATGAGCAGTTCTTC | CASSQLLRGLNNEQFF